The following is a TCR beta chain sequence with its context. The data were obtained in a study of blood T cell repertoires in COVID-19. Overall study context: In each case, the material was cDNA or gDNA derived from T cells, B-cell-depleted T cells, or PBMCs.

The CDR3 is made up of 13 amino acids. The V end was cut by 1 base, the J end by 7 bases, with 10 bases between. Germline V gene sequence: CDR1 LGHDT, CDR2 YNNKEL (reference sequence). Clones were read by immunoSEQ multiplex PCR, and TCRdb kept only the in-frame ones, dropping some. The repertoire holds some 200,000 clones, with over 75% as singletons. The origin of this receptor is a woman aged 70-85 years with COVID-19, enrolled during active disease. Material for sequencing was peripheral blood. V and J are TRBV3-1 (or the pseudogene TRBV3-2) and TRBJ1-1; D ambiguous. CDR3 bases: TGTGCCAGCAGCCAAGTTCGTACAGATGAAGCTTTCTTT. Protein: CASSQVRTDEAFF.